What follows describes a single TCR beta chain. Its antigen is unknown. No donor was unhealthy or non-Caucasian. Germline V CDR1 and CDR2: LNHNV, YYDKDF (reference sequence). The CDR3 runs 16 residues. V shed 1 base and J shed 6 bases, with 15 bases lying between them. This sample is part of a study of identical twins. Whole-study results and caveats: Sharing of beta out-of-frame sequences by twins showed a weaker excess.

A universal primer site was added by template switching, and unique molecular identifiers were carried by the cDNA. Each CDR3 protein gets one entry after TCRdb re-called the 5' RACE reads with MiXCR. This table has 500,000 to 650,000 distinct CDR3 sequences, approximately 20% appearing once. This same sample was also taken into another study, of yellow fever vaccine responses in identical twins.

The rearrangement uses TRBV15 and TRBJ2-2; no firm D call. Source material: CD4+ T cells sorted from blood. This TCR came from a woman under 30 in good health. CDR3 amino acids: CATSRGQFIVAGELFF. CDR3 nucleotide sequence: TGTGCCACCAGCAGAGGGCAGTTCATAGTAGCCGGGGAGCTGTTTTTT.